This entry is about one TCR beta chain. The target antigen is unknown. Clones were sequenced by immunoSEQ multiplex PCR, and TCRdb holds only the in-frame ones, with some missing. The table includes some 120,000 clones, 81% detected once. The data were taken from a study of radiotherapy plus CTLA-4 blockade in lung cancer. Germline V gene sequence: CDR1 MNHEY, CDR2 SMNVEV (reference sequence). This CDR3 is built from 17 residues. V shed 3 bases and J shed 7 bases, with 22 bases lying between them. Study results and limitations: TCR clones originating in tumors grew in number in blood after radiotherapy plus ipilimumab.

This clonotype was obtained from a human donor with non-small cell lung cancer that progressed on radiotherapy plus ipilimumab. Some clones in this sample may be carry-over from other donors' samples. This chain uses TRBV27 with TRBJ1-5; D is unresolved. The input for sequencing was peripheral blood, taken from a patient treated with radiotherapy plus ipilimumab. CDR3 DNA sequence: TGTGCCAGCAGTTTTAAGCTACCTACAGCGATCGGCCAGCCCCAGCATTTT. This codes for CASSFKLPTAIGQPQHF.